This TCR beta chain appears in the sequencing data of a study of blood T cell repertoires in COVID-19. Profiled with immunoSEQ multiplex PCR; TCRdb holds only in-frame clones, not every one. The table records about 120,000 clones, 82% of them present only once. This clonotype was sampled from a woman aged 70-85 years with acute or convalescent COVID-19. Sequenced sample: peripheral blood.

The CDR3 is CAWSVQASYSGNTIYF. The CDR3 coding sequence is TGTGCCTGGAGTGTACAGGCCTCCTACTCTGGAAACACCATATATTTT. V gene TRBV30 combines with J gene TRBJ1-3; perhaps TRBD1 as D (5 bases). V lost 0 bases and J 0 bases, leaving 12 bases between the germline ends. In germline, CDR1 is GTSNPN, CDR2 SVGIG (reference sequence). The CDR3 has 16 amino acids.